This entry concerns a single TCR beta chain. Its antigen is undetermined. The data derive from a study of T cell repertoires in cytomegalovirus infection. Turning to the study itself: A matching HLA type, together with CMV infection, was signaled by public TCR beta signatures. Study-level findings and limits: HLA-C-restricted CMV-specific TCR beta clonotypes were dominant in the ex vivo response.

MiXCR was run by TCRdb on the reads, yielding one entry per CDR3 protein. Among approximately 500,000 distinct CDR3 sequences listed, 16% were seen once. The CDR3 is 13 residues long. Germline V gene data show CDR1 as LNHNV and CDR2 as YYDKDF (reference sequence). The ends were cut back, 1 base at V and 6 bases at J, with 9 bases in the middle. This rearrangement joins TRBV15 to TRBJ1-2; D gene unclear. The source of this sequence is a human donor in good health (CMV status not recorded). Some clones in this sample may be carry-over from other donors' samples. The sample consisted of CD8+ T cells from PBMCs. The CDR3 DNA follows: TGTGCCACCAGCAGAGTTATTGCAGATGGCTACACCTTC. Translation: CATSRVIADGYTF.